The present T cell receptor beta chain was sequenced within a study of blood T cell repertoires in COVID-19 (TCRdb year 2020). About the investigation overall: The collaborator samples originated in the United States, Italy and Spain and spanned the acute and convalescent phases of COVID-19. The prospective study material was composed of cDNA or gDNA derived from T cells, B-cell-depleted T cells, or PBMCs. Deeply sampled blood TCRbeta repertoires from subjects exposed to, actively infected with, or recovered from COVID-19 were included in the dataset. The repertoires were made available in a free public database intended to serve as a resource for research on the immune response to SARS-CoV-2. The samples were drawn from the first 160 participants of the ongoing ImmuneRACE study and from more than 1,000 subjects provided by 6 global collaborators. The sample metadata nearly always contained a de-identified subject ID, COVID-19 status, age in years and sex. HLA class I and class II types, where available, came from metadata supplied by the sample provider rather than from assay-based typing. Findings and caveats that apply to the study as a whole: Clinical and demographic metadata were provided uncurated, with the amount varying by source and participant.

The CDR3 sequence holds 14 residues, the cysteine and phenylalanine included. This entry keeps only the CDR3 DNA: 42 bases, framed from base 1. For CDR1 and CDR2, the germline V gene lists SQVTM and ANQGSEA. Trimming removed 4 bases from V and 3 bases from J; the gene matches leave 5 bases unexplained. This clone occurred a few times. The clone's antigen remains unknown. There are no base qualities to consult, and no much larger clone falls within one base. Collaborating institutions collected whole blood in K2EDTA tubes following their own protocols. Collaborator samples were shipped for TCRbeta analysis as frozen whole blood, isolated PBMCs, or DNA extracted from either sample type. TCRbeta CDR3 regions were amplified from genomic DNA using the immunoSEQ Assay, a bias-controlled multiplex PCR. The source study handled its data this way. Within the assay, amplification of reference gene primers was used to estimate how many nucleated cells each sample contained. Sequence reads were collapsed and filtered to measure the absolute abundance of every unique TCRbeta CDR3 rearrangement. For each sample, productive Simpson clonality was calculated as the square root of Simpson's diversity index over productive rearrangements. Imported from immuneACCESS, the table was reduced by TCRdb to in-frame sequences with V and J called. These copies leave out some clones; in studies compared against another copy, an unresolved V gene accounts for under half, and the cause of the remainder is not known. V and J calls and clone size come straight from that table; D and trimming were deduced from the DNA. Here the sample has approximately 90,000 clones; about 87% occur a single time. The top ten clones comprise over 0.35% of the sample.

The rearranged chain carries TRBV29-1 and TRBJ1-4; TRBD1 fits 7 bases in the junction. The receptor was derived from a man aged 60-69 years with acute or convalescent COVID-19. The sequencing input was peripheral blood. In nucleotides, the sequence is TGCAGCGTTGGGCAGGGGGTTTCTAATGAAAAACTGTTTTTT. Its protein is CSVGQGVSNEKLFF.